The clone carrying this T cell receptor (beta chain) showed up many times. The time point: after trial treatment. The treatment here: LDRT plus nivolumab, ipilimumab, low-dose cyclophosphamide and aspirin (RACIN trial). This sample stems from a study of low-dose radiotherapy and immunotherapy resistance in tumors. Between the trimmed V and J ends, which lost 7 bases and 1 base, there was a span of 6 bases. CDR3 length: 12 amino acids. Germline CDR1 is LNHDA and CDR2 is SQIVND (reference sequence). Primers targeting TRAV and TRBV primed first-strand cDNA, covering alpha and beta chains. The PCR that amplified TCRs ran for approximately 20 cycles, relying on a constant-region primer and a V-primer adapter. TCRdb used MiXCR to reprocess the reads, holding one entry per CDR3 protein. This sample carries 50,000 or so distinct CDR3 sequences, about 25% of them seen once, and the ten largest clones take around 6.5%.

This chain connects TRBV19 to TRBJ2-3; D remains ambiguous. The specimen was PBMCs, collected after low-dose radiotherapy plus immunotherapy. The sequence derives from a male donor with prostate cancer. The DNA of the CDR3 is TGTGCCAGTAACGAGGGCACAGATACGCAGTATTTT. Residues: CASNEGTDTQYF.